The source of this T cell receptor beta chain is a study of CD8 T cells in ankylosing spondylitis. Findings of the study overall: Several of the motif variants were reported before in synovial fluid and blood from reactive arthritis. For ankylosing spondylitis blood, a TCR beta motif of seven to nine highly homologous variants appeared characteristic.

TCRdb independently ran MiXCR on the 5' RACE reads; one entry per CDR3 protein. The top ten clones hold about 6.8% of a sample with 500,000 to 550,000 distinct CDR3 sequences, more than 9.5% of them seen once. In its sample, this clonotype was seen many times. Its target is not known. Germline loops: CDR1 LNHNV, CDR2 YYDKDF (reference sequence). This CDR3 has 15 residues. Trimming removed 0 bases at V and 6 bases at J, with 14 bases between. This clonotype originated in a male donor with ankylosing spondylitis. The J gene is TRBJ1-1, the V gene TRBV15; D not resolved. The sequenced material came from blood, either unsorted or a sorted T cell fraction (not recorded which). CDR3 amino acids: CATSREALGSPEAFF. CDR3 DNA: TGTGCCACCAGCAGAGAGGCGCTCGGGTCCCCTGAAGCTTTCTTT.